This is a list of T cell receptor beta chains from one sample in a study of blood T cell repertoires in COVID-19. The table came from immunoSEQ multiplex PCR; TCRdb's copy has only in-frame clones and leaves some out. The repertoire holds more than 120,000 clones, with 80% to 90% as singletons. Sequenced material: peripheral blood. These receptors were collected from a woman between 50 and 59 years old with active or convalescent COVID-19. CDR3s include the opening cysteine and the closing phenylalanine or tryptophan. The D gene is left open where the match is weak. The size of a clone is reported for some rows only, either as once, few or many, or as a class for expanded clones.

V	D	size	J	DNA	CDR3
TRBV7-7	TRBD1	NA	TRBJ2-1	TGTGCTAGCAGCCTAAGCATAGGGACAGACAATGAGCAGTTCTTC	CASSLSIGTDNEQFF
TRBV11-2	TRBD1	few	TRBJ1-5	TGTGCCAGCAGCTTACATCCGACAGGGACTAGCAATCAGCCCCAGCATTTT	CASSLHPTGTSNQPQHF
TRBV5-1	NA	few	TRBJ2-5	TGCGCCAGCAGCTCGACAGATGCGGTTGAGACCCAGTACTTC	CASSSTDAVETQYF
TRBV6-9	NA	NA	TRBJ1-1	TGTGCCAGCAGTTTACAGGGTACCAACACTGAAGCTTTCTTT	CASSLQGTNTEAFF
TRBV7-9	NA	NA	TRBJ2-1	TGTGCCAGCAGCCCTCGGGGGCGGGGGCCAGATTGGAATGAGCAGTTCTTC	CASSPRGRGPDWNEQFF
TRBV7-2	NA	NA	TRBJ1-6	TGTGCCAGCAGCTTAGCCCCCCGATTTCCCGGGACACGGGGCAATTCACCCCTCCACTTT	CASSLAPRFPGTRGNSPLHF
TRBV24-1	NA	NA	TRBJ2-4	TGTGCCACCAGTGATCCGGGAGAGGGAAACATTCAGTACTTC	CATSDPGEGNIQYF
TRBV19	NA	NA	TRBJ2-1	TGTGCCAGTAGTATAGTTGTCGGGAATGAGCAGTTCTTC	CASSIVVGNEQFF
TRBV6-4	NA	NA	TRBJ1-5	TGTGCCAGCAGTGAACCCTGTTCTTGCGGCCGGCAGCCCCAGCATTTT	CASSEPCSCGRQPQHF
TRBV7-2	TRBD2	NA	TRBJ2-1	TGTGCCAGCAGCTACGGACTAGCATGGGAGCAGTTCTTC	CASSYGLAWEQFF
TRBV3-1/TRBV3-2	TRBD2	NA	TRBJ2-2	TGTGCCAGCAGCCAAGAAAGGGGGCAGCGGGAGGTCACCGGGGAGCTGTTTTTT	CASSQERGQREVTGELFF
TRBV24-1	TRBD2	NA	TRBJ2-3	TGTGCCACCAGTGATCCCAGCGGGGGACTCACAGATACGCAGTATTTT	CATSDPSGGLTDTQYF
TRBV5-8	NA	NA	TRBJ1-3	TGTGCCAGCAGACTTAAGAGCTCTGGAAACACCATATATTTT	CASRLKSSGNTIYF
TRBV7-2	TRBD2	NA	TRBJ2-7	TGTGCCAGCAGCTCCGGACTAGCGGGAGGGACCAACGAGCAGTACTTC	CASSSGLAGGTNEQYF
TRBV7-2	TRBD2	NA	TRBJ2-7	TGTGCCAGCAGCTTAGAACTAGCGGGCGCCTACGAGCAGTACTTC	CASSLELAGAYEQYF
TRBV7-6	TRBD1	once	TRBJ1-1	TGTGCCAGCAGCCTTGGGGGACAGACTAACACTGAAGCTTTCTTT	CASSLGGQTNTEAFF
TRBV30	NA	NA	TRBJ2-5	TGTGCCTGGAGTCCAGGGGAGACCCAGTACTTC	CAWSPGETQYF
TRBV19	NA	NA	TRBJ1-5	TGTGCCAGTAGTATCCGCGACACCAGGTGGATTCAGCCCCAGCATTTT	CASSIRDTRWIQPQHF
TRBV30	NA	NA	TRBJ2-7	TGTGCCTGGCAGACAGCCTCCTACGAGCAGTACTTC	CAWQTASYEQYF
TRBV5-5	NA	once	TRBJ2-3	TGTGCCAGCAGCTTGGCCGGGGCGGGAAGCACAGATACGCAGTATTTT	CASSLAGAGSTDTQYF
TRBV30	NA	NA	TRBJ1-5	TGTGCCTGGAGCGCAACCCCAGGGGGCAATCAGCCCCAGCATTTT	CAWSATPGGNQPQHF
TRBV7-2	NA	NA	TRBJ2-2	TGTGCCAGCAGCCCTTTTATACAGCTAAACACCGGGGAGCTGTTTTTT	CASSPFIQLNTGELFF
TRBV5-1	TRBD2	NA	TRBJ2-4	TGCGCCAGCAGCCCAGGACTAGCGGCTATGATGGGCGCCAAAAACATTCAGTACTTC	CASSPGLAAMMGAKNIQYF
TRBV6-1	TRBD1	NA	TRBJ1-2	TGTGCCAGCATTCCGGGACAGGCTAACTATGGCTACACCTTC	CASIPGQANYGYTF
TRBV30	TRBD1	NA	TRBJ1-4	TGTGCCTGGAGTGATCAGGGGGCATTGGAAAAACTGTTTTTT	CAWSDQGALEKLFF
TRBV20-1	TRBD1	NA	TRBJ1-5	TGCAGTGCTAGTTTGGCCCCCCCGATTGACAGGGGGTATCAGCCCCAGCATTTT	CSASLAPPIDRGYQPQHF
TRBV7-3	TRBD2	NA	TRBJ2-5	TGTGCCAGCAGCCTCCTAGCGGGAGCGTTGGAGACCCAGTACTTC	CASSLLAGALETQYF